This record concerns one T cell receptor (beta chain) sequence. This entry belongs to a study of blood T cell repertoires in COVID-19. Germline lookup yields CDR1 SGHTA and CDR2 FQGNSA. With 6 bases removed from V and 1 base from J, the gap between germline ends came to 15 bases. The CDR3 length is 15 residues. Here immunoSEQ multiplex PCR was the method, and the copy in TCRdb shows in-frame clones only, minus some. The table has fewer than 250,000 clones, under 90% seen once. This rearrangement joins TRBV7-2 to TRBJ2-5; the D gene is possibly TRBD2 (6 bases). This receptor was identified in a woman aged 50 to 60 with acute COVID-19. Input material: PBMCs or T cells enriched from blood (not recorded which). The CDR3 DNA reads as TGTGCCAGCAGATCAGGCGGGACCAGCCAAGAGACCCAGTACTTC. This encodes CASRSGGTSQETQYF.